This TCR beta chain originates from a study of siplizumab effects on memory and regulatory T cells. Data came from immunoSEQ multiplex PCR; TCRdb stores just in-frame clones and leaves some out. The table includes some 80,000 clones, roughly 94% detected once. The CDR3 is made up of 15 amino acids. The chain combines TRBV1 with TRBJ1-1; TRBD1 is the table's D call and was not checked against the DNA. TRBV1 is shown as a pseudogene. The sequenced sample consisted of CD8+ T cells sorted from blood. The TCR sequence derives from a human donor in good health. CDR3 coding DNA: TGCACCAGCAGCCATCAGGACAGGCTGGACACTGAAGCTTTCTTT. Protein: CTSSHQDRLDTEAFF.